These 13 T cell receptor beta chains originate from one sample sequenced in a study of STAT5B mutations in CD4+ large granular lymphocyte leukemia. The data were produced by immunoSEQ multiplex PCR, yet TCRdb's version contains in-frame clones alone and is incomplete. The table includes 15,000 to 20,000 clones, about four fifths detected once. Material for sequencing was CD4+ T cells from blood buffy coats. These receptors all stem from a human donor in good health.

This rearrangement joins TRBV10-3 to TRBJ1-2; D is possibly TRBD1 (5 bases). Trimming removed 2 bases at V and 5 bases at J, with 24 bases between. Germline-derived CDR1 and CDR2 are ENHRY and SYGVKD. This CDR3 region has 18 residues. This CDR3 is CAISEGPGRVPEGYGYTF. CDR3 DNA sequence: TGTGCCATCAGTGAGGGGCCCGGCAGGGTCCCAGAGGGTTATGGCTACACCTTC.

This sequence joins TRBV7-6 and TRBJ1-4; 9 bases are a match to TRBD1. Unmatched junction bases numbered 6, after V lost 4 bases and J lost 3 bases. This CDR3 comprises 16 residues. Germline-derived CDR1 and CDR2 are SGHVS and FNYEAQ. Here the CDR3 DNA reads TGTGCCAGCAGCTCTCCTACAGGGGGCCCTAATGAAAAACTGTTTTTT. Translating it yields CASSSPTGGPNEKLFF.

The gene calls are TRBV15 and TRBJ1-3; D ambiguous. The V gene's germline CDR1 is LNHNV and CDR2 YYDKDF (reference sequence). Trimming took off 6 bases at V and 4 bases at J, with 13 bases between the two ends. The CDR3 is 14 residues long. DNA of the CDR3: TGTGCCACCAGAACCGGGAACTCGGGAAACACCATATATTTT. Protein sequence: CATRTGNSGNTIYF.

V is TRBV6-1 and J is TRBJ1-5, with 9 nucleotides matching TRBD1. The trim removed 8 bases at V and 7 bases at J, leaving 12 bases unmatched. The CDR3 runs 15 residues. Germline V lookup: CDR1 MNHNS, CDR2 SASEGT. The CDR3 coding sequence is TGTGCCAGCGCCCGGACAGGGGTGATTCACCAGCCCCAGCATTTT. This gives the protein CASARTGVIHQPQHF.

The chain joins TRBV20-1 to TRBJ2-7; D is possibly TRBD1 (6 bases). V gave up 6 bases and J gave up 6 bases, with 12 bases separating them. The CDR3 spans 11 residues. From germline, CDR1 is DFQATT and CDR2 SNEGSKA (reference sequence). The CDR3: CSAKQGPEQYF. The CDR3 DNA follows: TGCAGTGCAAAACAGGGACCCGAGCAGTACTTC.

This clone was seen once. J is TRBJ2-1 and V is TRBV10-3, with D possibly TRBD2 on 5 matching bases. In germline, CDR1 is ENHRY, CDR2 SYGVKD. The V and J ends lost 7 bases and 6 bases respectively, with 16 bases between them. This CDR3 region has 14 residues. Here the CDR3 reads CAITAVAPSNEQFF. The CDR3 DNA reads TGTGCCATCACGGCGGTAGCGCCATCCAATGAGCAGTTCTTC.

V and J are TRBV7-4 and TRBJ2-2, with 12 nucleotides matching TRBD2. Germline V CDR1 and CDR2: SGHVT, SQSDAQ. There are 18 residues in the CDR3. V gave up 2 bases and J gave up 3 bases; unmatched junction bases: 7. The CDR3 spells CASSLQDLAGGDTGELFF. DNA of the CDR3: TGTGCCAGCAGCTTACAGGACCTAGCGGGAGGGGACACCGGGGAGCTGTTTTTT.

CDR3: CASSPRGQTQYF. In DNA, the CDR3 is TGTGCCAGCAGCCCCAGGGGGCAGACCCAGTACTTC. The chain combines TRBV6-1 with TRBJ2-5; 8 bases fit TRBD1. CDR3 length: 12 amino acids. Germline CDR1 and CDR2: MNHNS and SASEGT. Trimming removed 6 bases from V and 6 bases from J; junction bases left unmatched: 3.

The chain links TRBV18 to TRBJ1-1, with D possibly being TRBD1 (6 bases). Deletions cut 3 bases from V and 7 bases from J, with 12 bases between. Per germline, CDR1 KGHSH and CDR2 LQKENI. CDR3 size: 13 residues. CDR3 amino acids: CASSPVQGDEAFF. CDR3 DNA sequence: TGTGCCAGCTCACCGGTACAGGGAGATGAAGCTTTCTTT.

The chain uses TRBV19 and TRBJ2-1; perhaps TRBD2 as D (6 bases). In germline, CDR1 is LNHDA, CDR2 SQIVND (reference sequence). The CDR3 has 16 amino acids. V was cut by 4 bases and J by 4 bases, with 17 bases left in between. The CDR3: CASSTSAASVYNEQFF. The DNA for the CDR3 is TGTGCCAGTAGTACGTCGGCGGCTAGCGTATACAATGAGCAGTTCTTC.

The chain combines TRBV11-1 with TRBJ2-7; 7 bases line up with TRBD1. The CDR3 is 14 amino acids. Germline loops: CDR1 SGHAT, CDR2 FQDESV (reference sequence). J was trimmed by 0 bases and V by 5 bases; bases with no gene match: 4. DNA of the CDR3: TGTGCCAGCAGCGTCGGGACAGTCTCCTACGAGCAGTACTTC. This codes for CASSVGTVSYEQYF.

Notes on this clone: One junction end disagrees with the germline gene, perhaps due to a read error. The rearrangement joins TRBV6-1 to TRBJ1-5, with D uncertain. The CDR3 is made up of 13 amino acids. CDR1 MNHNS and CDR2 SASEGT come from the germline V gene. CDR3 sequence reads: CAAVGWSSQPQHF. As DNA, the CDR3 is TGTGCCGCGGTGGGCTGGAGCAGTCAGCCCCAGCATTTT.

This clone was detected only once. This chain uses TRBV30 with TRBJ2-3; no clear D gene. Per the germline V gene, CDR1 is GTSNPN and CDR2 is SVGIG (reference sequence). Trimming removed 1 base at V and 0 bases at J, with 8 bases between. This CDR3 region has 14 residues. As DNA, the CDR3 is TGTGCCTGGAGTGAGGGATTTAGCACAGATACGCAGTATTTT. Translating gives CAWSEGFSTDTQYF.